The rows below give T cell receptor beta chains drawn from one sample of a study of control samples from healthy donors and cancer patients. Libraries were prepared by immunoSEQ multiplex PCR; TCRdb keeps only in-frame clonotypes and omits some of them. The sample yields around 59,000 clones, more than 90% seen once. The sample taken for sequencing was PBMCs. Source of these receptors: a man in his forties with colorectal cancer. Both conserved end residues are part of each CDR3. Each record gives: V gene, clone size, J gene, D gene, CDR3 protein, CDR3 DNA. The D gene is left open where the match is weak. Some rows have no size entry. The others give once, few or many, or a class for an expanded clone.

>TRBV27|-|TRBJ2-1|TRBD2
CATTDGRGLAGGEQFF
TGTGCCACCACGGACGGTCGGGGACTAGCGGGAGGTGAGCAGTTCTTC
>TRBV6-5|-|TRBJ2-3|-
CASSFSPGADTQYF
TGTGCCAGCAGTTTTTCCCCAGGGGCCGATACGCAGTATTTT
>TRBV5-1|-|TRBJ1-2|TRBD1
CASSTGGVFSYTF
TGCGCCAGCAGCACAGGGGGCGTTTTTAGCTACACCTTC
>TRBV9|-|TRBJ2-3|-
CASSVYGTTDTQYF
TGTGCCAGCAGCGTCTACGGGACCACAGATACGCAGTATTTT
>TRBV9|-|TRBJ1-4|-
CASSVGLGSNEKLFF
TGTGCCAGCAGCGTAGGCCTCGGTAGTAATGAAAAACTGTTTTTT
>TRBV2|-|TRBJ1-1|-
CASSSQRGKNTEAFF
TGTGCCAGCAGCAGTCAGCGAGGGAAGAACACTGAAGCTTTCTTT
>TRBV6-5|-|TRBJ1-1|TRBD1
CASSYDRGDTEAFF
TGTGCCAGCAGTTACGACAGGGGAGACACTGAAGCTTTCTTT
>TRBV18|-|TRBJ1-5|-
CASSLFQRGNQPQHF
TGTGCCAGCTCACTCTTCCAAAGAGGCAATCAGCCCCAGCATTTT
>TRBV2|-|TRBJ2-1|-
CASSPEASAYNEQFF
TGTGCCAGCAGTCCAGAGGCTTCCGCCTACAATGAGCAGTTCTTC
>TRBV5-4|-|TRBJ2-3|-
CASSLGGRQVDTQYF
TGTGCCAGCAGCTTGGGAGGCAGACAAGTAGATACGCAGTATTTT
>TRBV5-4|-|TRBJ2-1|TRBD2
CASSLGGTSGNYEQFF
TGTGCCAGCAGCTTGGGCGGGACTAGCGGGAATTATGAGCAGTTCTTC
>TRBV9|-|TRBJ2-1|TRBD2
CASSVATGGAGEQFF
TGTGCCAGCAGCGTAGCCACCGGGGGGGCCGGTGAGCAGTTCTTC
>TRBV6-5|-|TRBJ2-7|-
CASSSQGFYEQYF
TGTGCCAGCAGCTCACAGGGTTTCTACGAGCAGTACTTC
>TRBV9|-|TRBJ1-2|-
CASSLGSGYTF
TGTGCCAGCAGCCTAGGGAGTGGCTACACCTTC
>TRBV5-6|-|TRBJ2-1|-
CASSLDRRSYNEQFF
TGTGCCAGCAGCTTGGACCGTCGCTCCTACAATGAGCAGTTCTTC
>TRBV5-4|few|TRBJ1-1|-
CASSLDQNTEAFF
TGTGCCAGCAGCTTGGATCAGAACACTGAAGCTTTCTTT
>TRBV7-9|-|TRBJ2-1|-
CASILAGTSTGEQFF
TGTGCCAGCATCTTAGCCGGGACTTCCACTGGCGAGCAGTTCTTC
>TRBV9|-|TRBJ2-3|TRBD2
CASSVVGRADTQYF
TGTGCCAGCAGCGTAGTGGGGAGGGCCGATACGCAGTATTTT
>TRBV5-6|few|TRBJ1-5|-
CASSLGVRAANQPQHF
TGTGCCAGCAGCTTGGGTGTGCGGGCGGCTAATCAGCCCCAGCATTTT
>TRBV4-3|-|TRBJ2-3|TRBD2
CASSQEITSGGFTDTQYF
TGCGCCAGCAGCCAAGAAATCACTAGCGGGGGGTTCACAGATACGCAGTATTTT
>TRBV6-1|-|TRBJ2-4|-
CASSENPGSSGTKNIQYF
TGTGCCAGCAGTGAAAATCCGGGGTCTTCAGGAACCAAAAACATTCAGTACTTC
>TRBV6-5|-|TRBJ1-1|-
CASRDRINTEAFF
TGTGCCAGCAGAGACAGAATAAACACTGAAGCTTTCTTT
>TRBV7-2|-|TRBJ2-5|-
CASSLSGLSQETQYF
TGTGCCAGCAGCTTGAGCGGTCTTTCCCAAGAGACCCAGTACTTC
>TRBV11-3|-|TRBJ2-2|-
CASSPRTGVNTGELFF
TGTGCCAGCAGCCCCCGGACTGGAGTAAACACCGGGGAGCTGTTTTTT
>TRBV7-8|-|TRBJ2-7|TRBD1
CASSSLQGKGPYEQYF
TGTGCCAGCAGCTCGCTACAGGGGAAAGGTCCGTACGAGCAGTACTTC
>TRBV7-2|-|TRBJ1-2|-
CASSPTGAGNYGYTF
TGTGCCAGCAGCCCTACGGGGGCAGGGAACTATGGCTACACCTTC
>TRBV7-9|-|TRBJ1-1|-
CASSNRLDTEAFF
TGTGCCAGCAGCAACAGACTCGACACTGAAGCTTTCTTT
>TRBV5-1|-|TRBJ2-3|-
CASSSSGGPTDTQYF
TGCGCCAGCAGCAGCTCCGGGGGGCCCACAGATACGCAGTATTTT
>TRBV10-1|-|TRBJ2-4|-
CASSATVGLKNIQYF
TGCGCCAGCAGTGCGACGGTGGGACTCAAAAACATTCAGTACTTC
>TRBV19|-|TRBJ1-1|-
CASTFRSTDRGAFF
TGTGCCAGTACGTTTCGATCTACTGACAGAGGAGCTTTCTTT
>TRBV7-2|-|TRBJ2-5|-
CASSPQGILQETQYF
TGTGCCAGCAGCCCCCAGGGGATCCTCCAAGAGACCCAGTACTTC